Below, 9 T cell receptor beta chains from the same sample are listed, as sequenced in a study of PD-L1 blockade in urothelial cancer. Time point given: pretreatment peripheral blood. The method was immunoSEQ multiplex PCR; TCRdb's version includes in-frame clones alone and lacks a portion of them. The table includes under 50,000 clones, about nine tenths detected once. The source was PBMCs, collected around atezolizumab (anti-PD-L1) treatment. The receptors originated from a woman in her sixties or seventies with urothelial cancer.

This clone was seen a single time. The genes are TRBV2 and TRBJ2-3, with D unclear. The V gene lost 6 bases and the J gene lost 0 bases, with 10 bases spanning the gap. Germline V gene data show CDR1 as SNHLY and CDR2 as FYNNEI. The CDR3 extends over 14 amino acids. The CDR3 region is CASRVSYSTDTQYF. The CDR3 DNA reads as TGTGCCAGCAGGGTTAGCTATAGCACAGATACGCAGTATTTT.

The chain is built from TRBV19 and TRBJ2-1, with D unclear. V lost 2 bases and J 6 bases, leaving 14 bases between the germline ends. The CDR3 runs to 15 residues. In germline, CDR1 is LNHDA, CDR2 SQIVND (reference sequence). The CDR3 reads CASSIYGYEPNEQFF. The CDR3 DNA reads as TGTGCCAGTAGTATATACGGGTACGAGCCCAATGAGCAGTTCTTC. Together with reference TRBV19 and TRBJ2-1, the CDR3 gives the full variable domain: DGGITQSPKYLFRKEGQNVTLSCEQNLNHDAMYWYRQDPGQGLRLIYYSQIVNDFQKGDIAEGYSVSREKKESFPLTVTSAQKNPTAFYLCASSIYGYEPNEQFFGPGTRLTVL.

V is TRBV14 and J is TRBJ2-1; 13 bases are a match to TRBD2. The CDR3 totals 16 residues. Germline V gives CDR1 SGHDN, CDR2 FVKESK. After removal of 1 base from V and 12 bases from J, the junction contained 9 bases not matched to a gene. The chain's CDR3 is CASSQVTSGRRIRQFF. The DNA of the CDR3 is TGTGCCAGCAGCCAAGTGACTAGCGGGAGGCGGATCCGGCAGTTCTTC. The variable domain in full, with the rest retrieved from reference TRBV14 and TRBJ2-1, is EAGVTQFPSHSVIEKGQTVTLRCDPISGHDNLYWYRRVMGKEIKFLLHFVKESKQDESGMPNNRFLAERTGGTYSTLKVQPAELEDSGVYFCASSQVTSGRRIRQFFGPGTRLTVL.

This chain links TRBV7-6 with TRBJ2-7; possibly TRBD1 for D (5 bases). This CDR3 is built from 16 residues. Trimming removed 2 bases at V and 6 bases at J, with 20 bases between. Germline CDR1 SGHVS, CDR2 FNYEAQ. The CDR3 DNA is TGTGCCAGCAGCTTATGGGGCAATAGGCCTTTCGGCGAGCAGTACTTC. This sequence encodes CASSLWGNRPFGEQYF.

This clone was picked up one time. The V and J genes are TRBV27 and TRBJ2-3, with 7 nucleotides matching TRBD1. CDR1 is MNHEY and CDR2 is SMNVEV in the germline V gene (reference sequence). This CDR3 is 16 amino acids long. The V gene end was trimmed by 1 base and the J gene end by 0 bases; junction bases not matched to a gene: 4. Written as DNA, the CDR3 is TGTGCCAGCAGTTTATGGGGACAGTCTAGCACAGATACGCAGTATTTT. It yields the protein CASSLWGQSSTDTQYF.

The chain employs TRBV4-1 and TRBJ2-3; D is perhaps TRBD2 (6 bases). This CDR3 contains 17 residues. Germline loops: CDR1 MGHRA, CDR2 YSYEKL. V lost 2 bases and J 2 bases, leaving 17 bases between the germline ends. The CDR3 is CASSQRGGPIFTDTQYF. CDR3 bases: TGCGCCAGCAGCCAAAGGGGAGGACCTATATTCACAGATACGCAGTATTTT.

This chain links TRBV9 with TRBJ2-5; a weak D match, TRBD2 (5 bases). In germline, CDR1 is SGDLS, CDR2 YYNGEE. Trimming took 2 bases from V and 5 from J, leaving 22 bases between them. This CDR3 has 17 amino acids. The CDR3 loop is CASSVGVTRELVETQYF. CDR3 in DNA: TGTGCCAGCAGCGTCGGGGTAACTAGAGAATTAGTGGAGACCCAGTACTTC.

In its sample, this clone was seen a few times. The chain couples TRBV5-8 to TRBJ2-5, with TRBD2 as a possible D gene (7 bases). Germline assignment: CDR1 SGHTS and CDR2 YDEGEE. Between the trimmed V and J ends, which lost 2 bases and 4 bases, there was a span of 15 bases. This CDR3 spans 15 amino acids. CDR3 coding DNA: TGTGCCAGCAGCTTAGGGGGAGGGCCCTCAGAGACCCAGTACTTC. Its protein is CASSLGGGPSETQYF.

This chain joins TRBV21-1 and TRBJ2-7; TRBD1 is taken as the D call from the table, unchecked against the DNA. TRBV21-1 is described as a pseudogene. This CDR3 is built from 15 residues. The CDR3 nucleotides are TGTGCCAGCAGCCCAGGGGCAGACAAGCGTTACGAGCAGTACTTC. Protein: CASSPGADKRYEQYF.